Here is one TCR beta chain with its context. The target antigen is unknown. Repertoires were generated with immunoSEQ multiplex PCR, while TCRdb's copy carries only in-frame clones and drops some. The table lists 30,000 to 45,000 clones, around 93% of them singletons. This sample is part of a study of T cells in tuberculosis. Overall study context: A South African cohort included IGRA-negative adolescents, latently infected IGRA-positive adolescents and adults with active tuberculosis.

Study-wide results and caveats: Active tuberculosis patients had shorter CDR3-alpha; the beta difference was nonsignificant.

Latent tuberculosis screening used tuberculin skin test and IGRA at entry. The germline gives CDR1 SQVTM, CDR2 ANQGSEA. Unmatched junction bases numbered 7, after V lost 7 bases and J lost 2 bases. CDR3 length: 13 amino acids. This clonotype was obtained from a donor aged 10-29 years with latent tuberculosis or without tuberculosis infection. Some clones in this sample may be carry-over from other donors' samples. The gene calls are TRBV29-1 and TRBJ1-1; 7 nucleotides match TRBD1. Specimen: PBMCs. CDR3 in DNA: TGCAGCGCTAGCCACAGGGGAAACACTGAAGCTTTCTTT. Its protein is CSASHRGNTEAFF.